What follows are 14 T cell receptor beta chains derived from one specimen sequenced in a study of read filtering for tumor transcriptome and immune sequencing. This library used roughly 0.4 ug RNA and molecular barcoded adaptors spanning alpha/delta and beta/gamma chains. TCRdb ran MiXCR on the reads and lists one entry per CDR3 protein. Among tens of thousands of distinct CDR3 sequences listed, approximately 12% were seen once. The sequenced sample was a population of CD138-negative cells sorted from bone marrow. These receptors all come from a donor aged 40 or older with multiple myeloma.

This clonotype appeared many times. The chain employs TRBV6-6 and TRBJ1-6; D gene unclear. Germline-derived CDR1 and CDR2 are MNHNY and SVGAGI (reference sequence). The V and J ends lost 2 bases and 6 bases respectively, with 5 bases between them. This CDR3 comprises 13 residues. This CDR3 is CASSYGSNSPLHF. In DNA, the CDR3 is TGTGCCAGCAGTTACGGTAGTAATTCACCCCTCCACTTT.

This clonotype appeared many times. In DNA, the CDR3 is TGTGCCAGCAGCCGACGGACTAGCGGGAGCCCCGGGGAGCTGTTTTTT. It yields the protein CASSRRTSGSPGELFF. The V gene is TRBV3-1, the J gene TRBJ2-2; 13 bases agree with TRBD2. The CDR3 loop spans 16 amino acids. Germline CDR1 and CDR2: LGHDT and YNNKEL (reference sequence). The ends lost 4 bases at V and 6 bases at J; junction bases unmatched: 5.

This clonotype has a count of ten or more. The chain carries TRBV7-2 and TRBJ2-7; the D gene is possibly TRBD1 (6 bases). The CDR3 is 14 residues long. Germline CDR1 is SGHTA and CDR2 is FQGNSA. Trimming removed 2 bases at V and 7 bases at J, with 15 bases between. As DNA, the CDR3 is TGTGCCAGCAGCTTAAATGACAGGTTGCGGGAGCAGTACTTC. It yields the protein CASSLNDRLREQYF.

About this clonotype itself: A clone one base away is much larger, so this may be a read error. The conserved final phenylalanine or tryptophan is absent from the CDR3, which likely points to a read error. The chain combines TRBV7-2 with TRBJ2-3; no definite D call. Germline-derived CDR1 and CDR2 are SGHTA and FQGNSA. V gave up 4 bases and J gave up 3 bases, with 11 bases separating them. The CDR3 runs to 14 residues. The CDR3 region is CASSSIMKTDTQYL. The CDR3 nucleotides read TGTGCCAGCAGCTCTATTATGAAGACAGATACGCAGTATCTT.

This clonotype was found many times. This chain joins TRBV30 and TRBJ2-2; no clear D. Trimming shortened V by 1 base and J by 7 bases, and 7 bases separated the two germline ends. This CDR3 has 12 residues. Germline V lookup: CDR1 GTSNPN, CDR2 SVGIG (reference sequence). The CDR3 is CAWSDTYGELFF. As DNA, the CDR3 is TGTGCCTGGAGTGATACCTACGGGGAGCTGTTTTTT.

This clonotype was recorded at least ten times. The CDR3 region has the DNA TGTGCCAGCAGCCCGAGGCCCGGACTAGCGGGGAACAATGAGCAGTTCTTC. Translating gives CASSPRPGLAGNNEQFF. This chain connects TRBV11-2 to TRBJ2-1; TRBD2 matches at 12 bases. The trim removed 5 bases at V and 5 bases at J, leaving 10 bases unmatched. Germline V gene data show CDR1 as SGHAT and CDR2 as FQNNGV. This CDR3 has 17 amino acids.

In its sample, this clonotype was seen many times. The rearrangement links TRBV12-3 or TRBV12-4 to TRBJ2-7; D call uncertain. V lost 5 bases to trimming and J lost 7 bases, with 12 bases between them. The CDR3 runs to 12 residues. The CDR3 DNA follows: TGTGCCAGCAGTCCCTCGCGATGGGAGCAGTACTTC. As protein: CASSPSRWEQYF.

There are many counts of this clonotype. The chain links TRBV30 to TRBJ2-1; 9 bases match TRBD1. The CDR3 length is 14 residues. From germline, CDR1 is GTSNPN and CDR2 SVGIG (reference sequence). Trimming took 4 bases from V and 8 from J; bases not matched to a gene: 9. CDR3: CAWNPGTGRHEQFF. CDR3 sequence (DNA): TGTGCCTGGAATCCCGGGACAGGGCGCCATGAGCAGTTCTTC.

The sample holds many counts of this clonotype. The rearrangement uses TRBV7-8 and TRBJ1-5; a weak D match, TRBD1 (6 bases). Germline CDR1 and CDR2: SGHVS and FQNEAQ. The CDR3 extends over 15 amino acids. The V and J ends lost 5 bases and 3 bases respectively, with 14 bases between them. In DNA, the CDR3 is TGTGCCAGCAGCCCAACCCAGGGGCTCAATCAGCCCCAGCATTTT. This codes for CASSPTQGLNQPQHF.

This clonotype has ten or more counts. V and J are TRBV20-1 and TRBJ1-5; the match to TRBD1 covers 9 bases. From germline, CDR1 is DFQATT and CDR2 SNEGSKA (reference sequence). With V trimmed by 5 bases and J by 3 bases, 2 bases remained unmatched. This CDR3 is 13 amino acids long. The CDR3 coding sequence is TGCAGTGCTCGGGACAGGGACAATCAGCCCCAGCATTTT. It is translated as CSARDRDNQPQHF.

This clonotype was seen at least ten times. This rearrangement joins TRBV20-1 to TRBJ2-4; maybe TRBD1 (5 bases). V lost 7 bases to trimming and J lost 0 bases, with 10 bases between them. Germline V lookup: CDR1 DFQATT, CDR2 SNEGSKA (reference sequence). This CDR3 contains 13 residues. The CDR3 DNA reads TGCAGTGTTGGACAACTAGCCAAAAACATTCAGTACTTC. This codes for CSVGQLAKNIQYF.

This clonotype has at least ten counts. The V and J genes are TRBV28 and TRBJ1-1, with 11 bases identical to TRBD1. The germline gives CDR1 MDHEN, CDR2 SYDVKM. Trimming at V came to 2 bases and at J to 0 bases, leaving 11 bases not matched to a gene. The CDR3 runs 19 residues. This CDR3 is CASSLQSGTGGFMNTEAFF. CDR3 sequence (DNA): TGTGCCAGCAGTTTACAAAGCGGGACAGGGGGTTTCATGAACACTGAAGCTTTCTTT.

The count of this clonotype is one. A junction end diverges from the germline sequence, so it may reflect a read error. This chain joins TRBV20-1 and TRBJ1-4; D gene ambiguous. The germline gives CDR1 DFQATT, CDR2 SNEGSKA (reference sequence). The CDR3 runs to 14 residues. The CDR3 here is CSARDAPLREKLFF. The CDR3, as DNA: TGCAGTGCTAGGGACGCCCCCCTTCGGGAAAAACTGTTCTTT.

There are many counts of this clonotype. The chain recombines TRBV28 with TRBJ2-1; 9 positions match TRBD1. Losses at the gene ends were 4 bases for V and 9 bases for J; bases not matched to a gene: 10. Germline CDR1 MDHEN, CDR2 SYDVKM. The CDR3 contains 15 residues. The CDR3: CASSSLRGQGFEQFF. As DNA, the CDR3 is TGTGCCAGCAGTTCCCTTCGGGGACAGGGCTTTGAGCAGTTCTTC.